This T cell receptor beta chain came from a study of T cell responses to AZD1222 COVID-19 vaccine. The study's findings and limits: Donors were mostly white British, more females; clonal diversity possibly underestimated. Sampling captured repertoires only after the peak T cell response. Reportedly, close to half of spike-specific TCRs are directed against unmutated variant regions.

TCRdb's table, derived via immunoSEQ multiplex PCR, lists solely in-frame clones and lacks some. The sample lists 90,000 to 120,000 clones, 75% to 90% occurring once. A remark on this clone: Its antigen is not known.

This sequence was found in an adult in good health. This sample comprised peripheral blood, obtained on day 0 of AZD1222 vaccination.

The CDR3 DNA reads TGTGCCAGCAGTTTTCGACAGGGGGAGACCCAGTACTTC. This gives the protein CASSFRQGETQYF. The chain uses TRBV28 and TRBJ2-5, with 8 positions matching TRBD1. After removal of 3 bases from V and 5 bases from J, the junction contained 2 bases not matched to a gene. This CDR3 has 13 residues. Per the germline V gene, CDR1 is MDHEN and CDR2 is SYDVKM.